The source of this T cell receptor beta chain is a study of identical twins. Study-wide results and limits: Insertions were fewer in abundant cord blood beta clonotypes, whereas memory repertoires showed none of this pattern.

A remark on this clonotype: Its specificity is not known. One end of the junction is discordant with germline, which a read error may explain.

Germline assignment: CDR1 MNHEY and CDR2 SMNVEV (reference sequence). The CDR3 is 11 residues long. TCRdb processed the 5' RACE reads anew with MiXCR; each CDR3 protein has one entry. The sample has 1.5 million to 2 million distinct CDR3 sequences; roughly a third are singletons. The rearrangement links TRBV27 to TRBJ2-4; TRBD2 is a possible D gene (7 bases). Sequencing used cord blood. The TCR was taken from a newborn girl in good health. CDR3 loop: CASGLGGEQYF. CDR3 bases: TGTGCCAGCGGTTTAGGGGGGGAGCAGTACTTC.